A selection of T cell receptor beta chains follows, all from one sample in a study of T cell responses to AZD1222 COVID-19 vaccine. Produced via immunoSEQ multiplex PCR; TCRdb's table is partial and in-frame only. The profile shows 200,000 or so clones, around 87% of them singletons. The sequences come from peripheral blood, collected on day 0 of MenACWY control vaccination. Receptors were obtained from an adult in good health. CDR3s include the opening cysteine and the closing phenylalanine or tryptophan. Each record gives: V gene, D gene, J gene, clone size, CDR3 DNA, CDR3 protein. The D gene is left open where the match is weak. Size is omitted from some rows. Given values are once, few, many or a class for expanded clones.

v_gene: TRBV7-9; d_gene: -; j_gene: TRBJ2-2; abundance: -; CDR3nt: TGTGCCAGCAGCCCCCCTACCGGGGAGCTGTTTTTT; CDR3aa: CASSPPTGELFF
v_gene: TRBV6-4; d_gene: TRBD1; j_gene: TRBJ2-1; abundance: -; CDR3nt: TGTGCCAGCAGTGACAATTCAGGGGGCGATTCAAATGAGCAGTTCTTC; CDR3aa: CASSDNSGGDSNEQFF
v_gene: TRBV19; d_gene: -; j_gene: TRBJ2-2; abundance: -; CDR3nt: TGTGCCAGTAGCGGGGGTTATAACACCGGGGAGCTGTTTTTT; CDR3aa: CASSGGYNTGELFF
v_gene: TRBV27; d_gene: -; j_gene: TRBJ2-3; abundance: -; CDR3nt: TGTGCCAGCAGTTTATACGGAACAGATACGCAGTATTTT; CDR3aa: CASSLYGTDTQYF
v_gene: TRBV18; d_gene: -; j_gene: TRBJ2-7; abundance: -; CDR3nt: TGTGCCAGCTCACCAGGCAGACCCTACGAGCAGTACTTC; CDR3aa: CASSPGRPYEQYF
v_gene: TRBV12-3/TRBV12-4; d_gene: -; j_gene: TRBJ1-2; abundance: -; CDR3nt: TGTGCCAGCAGTATTTTGAGGAGGGGCTACACCTTC; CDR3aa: CASSILRRGYTF
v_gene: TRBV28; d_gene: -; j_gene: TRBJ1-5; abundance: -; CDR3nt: TGTGCCAGCAGTTTCGGTGGGGGCGGGAGCAATCAGCCCCAGCATTTT; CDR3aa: CASSFGGGGSNQPQHF
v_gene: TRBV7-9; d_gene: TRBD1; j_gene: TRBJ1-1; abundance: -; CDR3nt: TGTGCCAGCAGCTTAGATATGTGGGGCAGGGGGCTATCAAACACTGAAGCTTTCTTT; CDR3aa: CASSLDMWGRGLSNTEAFF
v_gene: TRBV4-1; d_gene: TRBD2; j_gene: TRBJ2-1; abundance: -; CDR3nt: TGCGCCAGCAGCCAGGGTACCACTAGCGCCAACGAGCAGTTCTTC; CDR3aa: CASSQGTTSANEQFF
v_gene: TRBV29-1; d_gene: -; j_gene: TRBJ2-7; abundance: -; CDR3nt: TGCAGCGTTTCTAGCCAGGATGGCTACGAGCAGTACTTC; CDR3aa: CSVSSQDGYEQYF
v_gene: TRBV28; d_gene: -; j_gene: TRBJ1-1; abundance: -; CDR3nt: TGTGCCAGCAGGGGGGACAACCTTAAAGGGGGTGAAGCTTTCTTT; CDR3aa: CASRGDNLKGGEAFF
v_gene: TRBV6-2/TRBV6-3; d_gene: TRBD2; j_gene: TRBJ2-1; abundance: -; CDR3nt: TGTGCCAGCAGTTGGACTAGCGGGAACTACAATGAGCAGTTCTTC; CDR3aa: CASSWTSGNYNEQFF
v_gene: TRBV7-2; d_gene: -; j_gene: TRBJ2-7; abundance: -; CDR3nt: TGTGCCAGCAGCCCTCAGAGGGCTAGCGACGAGCAGTACTTC; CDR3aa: CASSPQRASDEQYF
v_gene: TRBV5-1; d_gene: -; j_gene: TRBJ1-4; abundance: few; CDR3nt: TGCGCCAGCAGCCGAGTATCAAATGAAAAACTGTTTTTT; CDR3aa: CASSRVSNEKLFF
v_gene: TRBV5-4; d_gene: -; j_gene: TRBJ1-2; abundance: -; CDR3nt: TGTGCCAGCAGCCCTCGCGACAGGTTGAGTTACACCTTC; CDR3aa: CASSPRDRLSYTF
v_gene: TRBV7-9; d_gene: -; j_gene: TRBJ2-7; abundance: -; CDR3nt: TGTGCCAGCAGCTTGAGGGTCGGGGACGAGCAGTACTTC; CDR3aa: CASSLRVGDEQYF
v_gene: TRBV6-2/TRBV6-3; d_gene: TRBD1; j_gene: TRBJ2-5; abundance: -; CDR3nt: TGTGCCAGCAGTTACTCCGACAGGGGCCAAGAGACCCAGTACTTC; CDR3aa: CASSYSDRGQETQYF
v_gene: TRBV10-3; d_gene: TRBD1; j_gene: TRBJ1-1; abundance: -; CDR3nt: TGTGCCATCAGACGGACAGGGACTAACACTGAAGCTTTCTTT; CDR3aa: CAIRRTGTNTEAFF
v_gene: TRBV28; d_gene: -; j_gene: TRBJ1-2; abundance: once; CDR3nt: TGTGCCAGCAGTTTAGGAAATAACTATGGCTACACCTTC; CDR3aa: CASSLGNNYGYTF
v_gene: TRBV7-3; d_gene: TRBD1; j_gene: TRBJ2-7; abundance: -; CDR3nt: TGTGCCAGCAGCTGGGACAGGGTCGGCGAGCAGTACTTC; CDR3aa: CASSWDRVGEQYF
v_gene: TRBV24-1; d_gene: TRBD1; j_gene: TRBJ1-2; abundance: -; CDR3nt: TGTGCCACCAGTGATCACAGTCCGGGACAGGGTCGGAACTATGGCTACACCTTC; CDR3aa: CATSDHSPGQGRNYGYTF
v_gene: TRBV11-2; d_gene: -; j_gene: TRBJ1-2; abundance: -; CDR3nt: TGTGCCAGCACCCCTGGTACGGGGGGAGGGTGGGCTAACTATGGCTACACCTTC; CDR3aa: CASTPGTGGGWANYGYTF
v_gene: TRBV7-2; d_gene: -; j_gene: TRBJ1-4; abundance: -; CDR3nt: TGTGCCAGCAGCTTAGCTAACTTCGAGGCGCGGGCTAATGAAAAACTGTTTTTT; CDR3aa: CASSLANFEARANEKLFF
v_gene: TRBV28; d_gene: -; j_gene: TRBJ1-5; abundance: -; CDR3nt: TGTGCCAGCAGTCCAGTGACCGGAAATCAGCCCCAGCATTTT; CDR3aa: CASSPVTGNQPQHF
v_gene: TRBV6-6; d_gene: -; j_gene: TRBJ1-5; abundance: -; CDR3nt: TGTGCCAGCAGTTACATAGGAGCCAATCAGCCCCAGCATTTT; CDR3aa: CASSYIGANQPQHF
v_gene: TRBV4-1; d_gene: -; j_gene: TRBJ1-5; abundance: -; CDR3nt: TGCGCCAGCAGCCAAGATAGGGGGATGAGGTATCAGCCCCAGCATTTT; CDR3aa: CASSQDRGMRYQPQHF
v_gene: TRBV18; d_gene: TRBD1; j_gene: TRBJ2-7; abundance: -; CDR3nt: TGTGCCAGCTCACCCCGAGGGGGCCACGAGCAGTACTTC; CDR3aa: CASSPRGGHEQYF
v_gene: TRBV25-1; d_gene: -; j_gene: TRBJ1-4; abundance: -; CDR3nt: TGTGCCAGCAGTGGAAGCTTAGGGGTGCCCTCGAATGAAAAACTGTTTTTT; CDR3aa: CASSGSLGVPSNEKLFF
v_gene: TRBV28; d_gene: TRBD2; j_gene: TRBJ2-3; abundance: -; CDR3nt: TGTGCCAGCAGTCCCCCGGGACTAGTTGTCGGAGATACGCAGTATTTT; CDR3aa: CASSPPGLVVGDTQYF
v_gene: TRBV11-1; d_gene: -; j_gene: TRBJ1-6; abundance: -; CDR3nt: TGTGCCAGCAGCTCCAGCGGTTCACCCCTCCACTTT; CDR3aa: CASSSSGSPLHF
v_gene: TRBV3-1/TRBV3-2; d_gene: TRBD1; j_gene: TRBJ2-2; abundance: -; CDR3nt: TGTGCCAGCAGTCGAAGAACAGGGGTCGTAGGGGAGCTGTTTTTT; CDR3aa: CASSRRTGVVGELFF
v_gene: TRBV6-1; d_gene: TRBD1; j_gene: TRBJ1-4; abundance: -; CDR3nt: TGTGCCAGCAGTGAACGCAGGGGGAATGAAAAACTGTTTTTT; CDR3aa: CASSERRGNEKLFF
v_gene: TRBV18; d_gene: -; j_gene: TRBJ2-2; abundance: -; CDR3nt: TGTGCCAGCTCACCGACTCCGGGACCCCTTTTCGGGGAGCTGTTTTTT; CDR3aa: CASSPTPGPLFGELFF
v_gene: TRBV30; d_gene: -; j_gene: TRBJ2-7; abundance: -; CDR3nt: TGTGCCTGGAGTGTAACAGGGGAGCAGTACTTC; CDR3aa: CAWSVTGEQYF
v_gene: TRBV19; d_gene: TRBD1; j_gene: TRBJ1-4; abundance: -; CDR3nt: TGTGCCAGTAGAACAGGGGGCGGCGATCTTGAAAAACTGTTTTTT; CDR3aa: CASRTGGGDLEKLFF
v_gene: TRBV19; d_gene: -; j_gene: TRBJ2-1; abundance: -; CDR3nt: TGTGCCAGTAGTATCGGAGCCTACAATGAGCAGTTCTTC; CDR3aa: CASSIGAYNEQFF
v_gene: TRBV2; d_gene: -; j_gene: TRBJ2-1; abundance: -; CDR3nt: TGTGCCAGCAGTCGGTCGGGGGCCTACAATGAGCAGTTCTTC; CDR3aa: CASSRSGAYNEQFF
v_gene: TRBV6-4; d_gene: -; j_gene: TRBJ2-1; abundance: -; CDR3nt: TGTGCCAGCAGTGACTCGTACGGGAACGATGAGCAGTTCTTC; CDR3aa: CASSDSYGNDEQFF
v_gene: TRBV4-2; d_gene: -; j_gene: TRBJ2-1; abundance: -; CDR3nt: TGTGCCAGCAGCCAGACTAGTTATGAGCAGTTCTTC; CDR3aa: CASSQTSYEQFF
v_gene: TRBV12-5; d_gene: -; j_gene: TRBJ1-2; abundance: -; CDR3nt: TGTGCTAGTGGTTGGTTCGGAAAGGATGGCTACACCTTC; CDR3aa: CASGWFGKDGYTF
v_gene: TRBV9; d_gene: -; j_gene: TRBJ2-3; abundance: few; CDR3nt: TGTGCCAGCAGCGTACAGGGTGGCTCAGATACGCAGTATTTT; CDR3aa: CASSVQGGSDTQYF
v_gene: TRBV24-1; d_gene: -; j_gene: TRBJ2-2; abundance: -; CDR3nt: TGTGCCACCAGTGATTTCGCTGACAACTTGAACACCGGGGAGCTGTTTTTT; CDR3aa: CATSDFADNLNTGELFF
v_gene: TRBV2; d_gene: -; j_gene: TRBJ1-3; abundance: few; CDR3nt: TGTGCCAGCAGTGCTCAGGGTTCAGGAAACACCATATATTTT; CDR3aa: CASSAQGSGNTIYF